The clone carrying this T cell receptor (beta chain) was found many times. TCRdb re-derived calls from the reads in MiXCR, one entry per CDR3 protein. The data hold around 9,600 distinct CDR3 sequences, with 15% to 20% observed a single time. The sample belongs to a study of lung T cells in sarcoidosis with Löfgren's syndrome. CDR3 size: 13 residues. With 3 bases removed from V and 3 bases from J, the gap between germline ends came to 8 bases. The chain is built from TRBV12-3 or TRBV12-4 and TRBJ1-1; D is perhaps TRBD1 (5 bases). Sequenced: CD4+ T cells from bronchoalveolar lavage. This clonotype was sampled from a human donor with sarcoidosis (Löfgren's syndrome or another form), or a control subject (not recorded which). Written as DNA, the CDR3 is TGTGCCAGCAGTTTTGGGGCGGACACTGAAGCTTTCTTT. Translation gives CASSFGADTEAFF.